The 8 T cell receptor beta chains in this list originate from one sample, sequenced in a study of cytomegalovirus exposure and HLA in healthy donors. The PCR was carried out with 60 Vbeta primers and 13 Jbeta primers. Data came from immunoSEQ multiplex PCR; TCRdb stores just in-frame clones and leaves some out. This table has about 250,000 clones, approximately 81% appearing once. The sample was PBMCs. These receptors originate from a girl aged 2-10 years in good health and CMV-seronegative.

The chain carries TRBV5-1 and TRBJ1-6, with D hard to call. Trimming took off 2 bases at V and 0 bases at J, with 9 bases between the two ends. The CDR3 covers 16 residues. Germline V lookup: CDR1 SGHRS, CDR2 YFSETQ. In nucleotides, the CDR3 is TGCGCCAGCAGCTTATACGTGAGCTCCTATAATTCACCCCTCCACTTT. Translating it yields CASSLYVSSYNSPLHF.

V usage is TRBV7-9 and J usage is TRBJ2-1, with 16 positions matching TRBD2. The V gene's germline CDR1 is SEHNR and CDR2 FQNEAQ (reference sequence). Losses at the gene ends were 2 bases for V and 3 bases for J; bases not matched to a gene: 7. The CDR3 extends over 19 amino acids. DNA for the CDR3: TGTGCCAGCAGCTTACCCGGGACTAGCGGGAGGGCCGTCTACAATGAGCAGTTCTTC. Protein: CASSLPGTSGRAVYNEQFF.

This chain connects TRBV2 to TRBJ2-1, with D maybe TRBD2 (5 bases). CDR3 length equals 17 residues. V was clipped by 0 bases and J by 4 bases, with 16 bases between them. Germline V gives CDR1 SNHLY, CDR2 FYNNEI. The DNA for the CDR3 is TGTGCCAGCAGTGAAGCGCTGGGGAGAACTACGTACAATGAGCAGTTCTTC. It encodes CASSEALGRTTYNEQFF.

The rearrangement links TRBV7-2 to TRBJ1-4, with D perhaps TRBD1 (5 bases). The CDR3 length is 16 residues. Germline values: CDR1 SGHTA, CDR2 FQGNSA. V was cut by 5 bases and J by 0 bases, with 13 bases left in between. The CDR3: CASSTRQSATNEKLFF. Here the CDR3 DNA reads TGTGCCAGCAGCACCCGACAGTCGGCAACTAATGAAAAACTGTTTTTT.

The gene calls are TRBV4-1 and TRBJ2-7, with TRBD2 as a possible D gene (5 bases). Germline assignment: CDR1 MGHRA and CDR2 YSYEKL. CDR3 length: 14 residues. Trimming shortened V by 4 bases and J by 0 bases, and 10 bases separated the two germline ends. CDR3 protein: CASSLRTGSYEQYF. The DNA for the CDR3 is TGCGCCAGCAGCCTGCGGACTGGCTCCTACGAGCAGTACTTC.

The V and J genes are TRBV27 and TRBJ1-4; D uncertain. CDR1 and CDR2 from the germline V gene are MNHEY and SMNVEV (reference sequence). V was pared by 0 bases and J by 4 bases, with 6 bases between. This CDR3 is 14 amino acids long. The CDR3 nucleotides are TGTGCCAGCAGTTTATCGGCCTTTAATGAAAAACTGTTTTTT. This encodes CASSLSAFNEKLFF.

The chain carries TRBV6-6 and TRBJ1-2; no clear D gene. V was cut by 4 bases and J by 1 base, with 4 bases left in between. The CDR3 totals 12 residues. Germline V gene sequence: CDR1 MNHNY, CDR2 SVGAGI (reference sequence). The CDR3 sequence: CASSSGNYGYTF. CDR3 coding DNA: TGTGCCAGCAGTTCGGGTAACTATGGCTACACCTTC.

V and J are TRBV4-1 and TRBJ2-1; the D is unclear. Germline CDR1 reads MGHRA; CDR2 reads YSYEKL. V was clipped by 7 bases and J by 5 bases, with 6 bases between them. This CDR3 region has 11 residues. The CDR3 coding sequence is TGCGCCAGCACTAAGAACAATGAGCAGTTCTTC. This sequence encodes CASTKNNEQFF.